Shown below are 14 T cell receptor beta chains from a single sample sequenced in a study of blood T cell repertoires in COVID-19. TCRdb's table, derived via immunoSEQ multiplex PCR, lists solely in-frame clones and lacks some. The sample yields around 260,000 clones, around 87% seen once. Sequenced material: peripheral blood. Receptors originate from a man between 18 and 35 years old with active or convalescent COVID-19.

This sequence joins TRBV6-5 and TRBJ1-5; D is perhaps TRBD1 (5 bases). There are 14 residues in the CDR3. Germline V gene data show CDR1 as MNHEY and CDR2 as SVGAGI. Trimming left V 8 bases short and J 3 bases short, with 14 bases between. The CDR3 spells CASGVDSFNQPQHF. CDR3 bases: TGTGCCAGCGGGGTTGACAGCTTCAATCAGCCCCAGCATTTT.

This chain uses TRBV10-3 with TRBJ1-2; 10 bases map to TRBD1. V gave up 8 bases and J gave up 6 bases; unmatched junction bases: 6. CDR3 length: 13 amino acids. Germline-derived CDR1 and CDR2 are ENHRY and SYGVKD. CDR3 amino acids: CAIQGTGADGYTF. The CDR3 DNA is TGTGCCATCCAGGGGACAGGGGCGGATGGCTACACCTTC.

The rearrangement joins TRBV5-5 to TRBJ2-5; 7 bases are a match to TRBD1. Trimming removed 0 bases from V and 5 bases from J; junction bases left unmatched: 7. The CDR3 runs to 15 residues. The germline V gene has CDR1 SGHKS and CDR2 YYEKEE (reference sequence). CDR3 coding DNA: TGTGCCAGCAGCTTGGTTCGGGGACAGAGGGAGACCCAGTACTTC. This translates into CASSLVRGQRETQYF. Combining the CDR3 with reference TRBV5-5 and TRBJ2-5 gives the whole variable domain DAGVTQSPTHLIKTRGQQVTLRCSPISGHKSVSWYQQVLGQGPQFIFQYYEKEERGRGNFPDRFSARQFPNYSSELNVNALLLGDSALYLCASSLVRGQRETQYFGPGTRLLVL.

V gene TRBV6-1 combines with J gene TRBJ2-7, with D possibly matching TRBD1 (6 bases). This CDR3 is 13 amino acids long. Trimming left V 8 bases short and J 1 base short, with 12 bases between. CDR1 MNHNS and CDR2 SASEGT come from the germline V gene. CDR3 sequence reads: CASARQESYEQYF. In nucleotides, the CDR3 is TGTGCCAGCGCGAGACAGGAGTCCTACGAGCAGTACTTC.

This chain connects TRBV18 to TRBJ2-3, with TRBD2 matching over 13 bases. Germline loops: CDR1 KGHSH, CDR2 LQKENI. The CDR3 is made up of 14 amino acids. The V segment lost 5 bases and the J segment 6 bases; nucleotides outside the gene matches: 2. The CDR3 loop is CASSLTSGRDTQYF. The CDR3 coding sequence is TGTGCCAGCTCATTGACTAGCGGGAGGGATACGCAGTATTTT. The variable domain in full, completed from reference TRBV18 and TRBJ2-3, reads NAGVMQNPRHLVRRRGQEARLRCSPMKGHSHVYWYRQLPEEGLKFMVYLQKENIIDESGMPKERFSAEFPKEGPSILRIQQVVRGDSAAYFCASSLTSGRDTQYFGPGTRLTVL.

This clone was detected once. The chain couples TRBV30 to TRBJ2-6; 7 bases are shared with TRBD2. CDR3 length: 17 amino acids. V was pared by 3 bases and J by 0 bases, with 8 bases of the junction left unmatched. Germline CDR1 is GTSNPN and CDR2 is SVGIG (reference sequence). CDR3 DNA: TGTGCCTGGAGGCTTAGGGGAGGGAGCTCTGGGGCCAACGTCCTGACTTTC. Protein sequence: CAWRLRGGSSGANVLTF.

The chain carries TRBV6-5 and TRBJ2-7, with TRBD1 identical over 9 bases. CDR1 and CDR2 from the germline V gene are MNHEY and SVGAGI. This CDR3 comprises 15 residues. J lost 4 bases, V lost 0 bases, and 4 bases had no gene match. Here the CDR3 DNA reads TGTGCCAGCAGTTACTCGGGACAGGGTAATTACGAGCAGTACTTC. This codes for CASSYSGQGNYEQYF.

The chain joins TRBV27 to TRBJ1-6; TRBD1 is a possible D gene (6 bases). The CDR3 consists of 16 residues. V was pared by 9 bases and J by 8 bases, with 23 bases between. Germline values: CDR1 MNHEY, CDR2 SMNVEV (reference sequence). CDR3 amino acids: CASSMSNTGQHSPLHF. CDR3 coding DNA: TGTGCCAGTAGCATGAGTAATACGGGACAACATTCACCCCTCCACTTT.

The V and J genes are TRBV5-4 and TRBJ2-2, with D tentatively TRBD2 (7 bases). The germline V gene has CDR1 SGHNT and CDR2 YYREEE (reference sequence). The CDR3 contains 16 residues. The ends were cut back, 4 bases at V and 0 bases at J, with 13 bases in the middle. DNA for the CDR3: TGTGCCAGCAGCCTGGCCGGGGGGCCGAACACCGGGGAGCTGTTTTTT. Protein: CASSLAGGPNTGELFF.

This chain uses TRBV7-9 with TRBJ2-4; D is perhaps TRBD2 (5 bases). CDR1 is SEHNR and CDR2 is FQNEAQ in the germline V gene (reference sequence). The CDR3 is made up of 14 amino acids. V was shortened by 3 bases and J by 8 bases, with 14 bases between the two germline ends. CDR3 in amino acids: CASSFQDFLDIQYF. The CDR3 DNA is TGTGCCAGCAGCTTTCAGGACTTCTTGGACATTCAGTACTTC.

As regards this clone: A read error is possible here, since a much larger clone lies one base away. The J gene is TRBJ1-5, the V gene TRBV2; 7 nucleotides line up with TRBD1. CDR3 length equals 13 residues. Trimming took 4 bases from V and 6 from J; bases not matched to a gene: 3. From germline, CDR1 is SNHLY and CDR2 FYNNEI. This chain's CDR3 is CASSGTGVQPQHF. As DNA, the CDR3 is TGTGCCAGCAGTGGGACAGGAGTTCAGCCCCAGCATTTT.

This clone was observed a few times. The chain employs TRBV6-6 and TRBJ1-6; TRBD1 is a possible D gene (5 bases). The CDR3 is 14 amino acids. Germline V lookup: CDR1 MNHNY, CDR2 SVGAGI (reference sequence). V gave up 4 bases and J gave up 10 bases, with 14 bases separating them. In DNA, the CDR3 is TGTGCCAGCAGTTTTGGGGGGGAAGAATCACCCCTCCACTTT. Protein product: CASSFGGEESPLHF.

This rearrangement joins TRBV24-1 to TRBJ2-2, with a weak D call TRBD1 (6 bases). Trimming took 4 bases from V and 1 from J, leaving 6 bases between them. Germline V lookup: CDR1 KGHDR, CDR2 SFDVKD. This CDR3 spans 14 amino acids. In DNA, the CDR3 is TGTGCCACCAGTGAGACAGGGAACACCGGGGAGCTGTTTTTT. Its translation: CATSETGNTGELFF.

The chain uses TRBV5-5 and TRBJ1-1; unclear D gene. The CDR3 is made up of 13 amino acids. V gave up 0 bases and J gave up 10 bases, with 13 bases separating them. CDR1 is SGHKS and CDR2 is YYEKEE in the germline V gene (reference sequence). CDR3 bases: TGTGCCAGCAGCTTGGAGAGAGTACTCGGAGCTTTCTTT. This encodes CASSLERVLGAFF.